Presented here are 25 T cell receptor beta chains from one specimen sequenced in a study of T cell responses to AZD1222 COVID-19 vaccine. Produced via immunoSEQ multiplex PCR; TCRdb's table is partial and in-frame only. There are 95,000 to 150,000 clones in the sample; roughly 87% occur only once, and around 9.4% lies in the top ten. The sequences come from peripheral blood, collected on day 0 of AZD1222 vaccination. The receptors were sampled from an adult in good health.

The chain recombines TRBV12-3 or TRBV12-4 with TRBJ1-2; D unclear. This CDR3 is 13 amino acids long. V was cut by 1 base and J by 5 bases, with 8 bases left in between. The CDR3 DNA follows: TGTGCCAGCAGTTTAGGAGCGAATTATGGCTACACCTTC. Translation gives CASSLGANYGYTF.

This clone was detected only once. The V call is TRBV28, the J call TRBJ1-1; D uncertain. CDR3 length equals 13 residues. V was shortened by 4 bases and J by 1 base, with 7 bases between the two germline ends. Germline assignment: CDR1 MDHEN and CDR2 SYDVKM. CDR3 sequence (DNA): TGTGCCAGCAGTTATGGAGAGAACACTGAAGCTTTCTTT. This translates into CASSYGENTEAFF.

The chain has TRBV27 and TRBJ2-1; D remains ambiguous. V dropped 8 bases and J dropped 0 bases, with 14 bases sitting between them. This CDR3 contains 15 residues. The germline gives CDR1 MNHEY, CDR2 SMNVEV (reference sequence). This chain's CDR3 is CASALTRSSYNEQFF. The DNA for the CDR3 is TGTGCCAGCGCCCTGACCCGGAGCTCCTACAATGAGCAGTTCTTC.

The chain uses TRBV15 and TRBJ1-2; a weak D match, TRBD1 (6 bases). This CDR3 is built from 15 residues. Trimming took 0 bases from V and 1 from J, leaving 9 bases between them. CDR1 is LNHNV, CDR2 YYDKDF, per germline (reference sequence). The chain's CDR3 is CATSRDRGYNYGYTF. In DNA, the CDR3 is TGTGCCACCAGCAGAGACAGGGGTTATAACTATGGCTACACCTTC.

The genes are TRBV7-9 and TRBJ1-5, with a weak D call TRBD1 (6 bases). Between the trimmed V and J ends, which lost 1 base and 7 bases, there was a span of 20 bases. CDR1 is SEHNR, CDR2 FQNEAQ, per germline (reference sequence). This CDR3 region has 17 residues. In nucleotides, the CDR3 is TGTGCCAGCAGCTTAGGTGGGACATCCTCAACGATCCAGCCCCAGCATTTT. This codes for CASSLGGTSSTIQPQHF.

The chain links TRBV19 to TRBJ1-5; possibly TRBD1 for D (5 bases). The germline V and J ends were trimmed by 4 bases and 3 bases, with 7 bases remaining between them. This CDR3 spans 13 amino acids. Germline V gives CDR1 LNHDA, CDR2 SQIVND (reference sequence). CDR3 sequence: CASSRDLNQPQHF. Written as DNA, the CDR3 is TGTGCCAGTAGTAGGGACCTCAATCAGCCCCAGCATTTT.

The chain carries TRBV7-3 and TRBJ1-1, with 9 bases identical to TRBD1. V lost 5 bases and J lost 4; bases outside the gene matches: 5. This CDR3 comprises 14 residues. The germline V gene has CDR1 SGHTA and CDR2 FQGTGA. The DNA of the CDR3 is TGTGCCAGCAGCCTCACAGGGGGCGGCACTGAAGCTTTCTTT. Protein sequence: CASSLTGGGTEAFF.

This chain uses TRBV6-5 with TRBJ2-3; TRBD1 or TRBD2 may be the D gene (6 bases each). Between the trimmed V and J ends, which lost 2 bases and 6 bases, there was a span of 9 bases. Germline-derived CDR1 and CDR2 are MNHEY and SVGAGI. The CDR3 is made up of 13 amino acids. The CDR3 sequence: CASSYLGGDTQYF. DNA for the CDR3: TGTGCCAGCAGTTACCTAGGGGGGGATACGCAGTATTTT.

The V and J genes are TRBV30 and TRBJ1-6; D uncertain. Germline V gives CDR1 GTSNPN, CDR2 SVGIG (reference sequence). Trimming left V 5 bases short and J 6 bases short, with 11 bases between. The CDR3 runs 13 residues. The CDR3 sequence: CAWGNSPNSPLHF. CDR3 DNA: TGTGCCTGGGGGAACAGTCCTAATTCACCCCTCCACTTT.

The rearrangement uses TRBV5-1 and TRBJ1-5; weak D call: TRBD1 (6 bases). The CDR3 runs 16 residues. Germline V gene sequence: CDR1 SGHRS, CDR2 YFSETQ. Trimming shortened V by 3 bases and J by 3 bases, and 16 bases separated the two germline ends. The CDR3 nucleotides are TGCGCCAGCAGCTCTACTGCGGGGGCCCCCAATCAGCCCCAGCATTTT. It specifies CASSSTAGAPNQPQHF.

J is TRBJ2-7 and V is TRBV7-9; D gene ambiguous. There are 14 residues in the CDR3. Looked up from germline, CDR1 is SEHNR and CDR2 is FQNEAQ (reference sequence). Deletions cut 1 base from V and 5 bases from J, with 12 bases between. The CDR3 nucleotides are TGTGCCAGCAGCTTAGTCGAGGCCATCGACGAGCAGTACTTC. Translating gives CASSLVEAIDEQYF.

Concerning this clone itself: Within the sample, other DNA sequences also encode this same CDR3. The chain couples TRBV13 to TRBJ2-7; D ambiguous. Trimming took off 1 base at V and 7 bases at J, with 5 bases between the two ends. This CDR3 spans 11 amino acids. The V gene's germline CDR1 is PRHDT and CDR2 FYEKMQ (reference sequence). The CDR3 sequence is CASSLVREQYF. CDR3 bases: TGTGCCAGCAGCTTAGTCAGGGAGCAGTACTTC.

This clone appeared a single time. The genes are TRBV11-3 and TRBJ2-7; no clear D gene. The V gene's germline CDR1 is SGHNT and CDR2 YENEEA. V lost 2 bases and J lost 3, with 17 bases in between. The CDR3 covers 16 residues. The CDR3 DNA reads as TGTGCCAGCAGCTTACCAGTTGTAGGCAGCCGCTACGAGCAGTACTTC. Amino acid sequence: CASSLPVVGSRYEQYF.

This chain links TRBV5-1 with TRBJ2-2; the D gene is possibly TRBD2 (6 bases). From germline, CDR1 is SGHRS and CDR2 YFSETQ. V lost 0 bases to trimming and J lost 1 base, with 19 bases between them. This CDR3 region has 19 residues. The chain's CDR3 is CASSLGPGSGTRNTGELFF. CDR3 bases: TGCGCCAGCAGCTTGGGGCCGGGTAGCGGAACTAGGAACACCGGGGAGCTGTTTTTT.

This clone is a singleton in its sample. This chain uses TRBV6-5 with TRBJ1-1, with a tentative D call TRBD1 (5 bases). Per germline, CDR1 MNHEY and CDR2 SVGAGI. V lost 4 bases, J lost 8 bases, and 11 bases lay in between. This CDR3 spans 12 amino acids. Here the CDR3 DNA reads TGTGCCAGCAGTTTTAGGCGGGGGGAAGCTTTCTTT. It translates to CASSFRRGEAFF.

This chain connects TRBV28 to TRBJ1-1, with 8 bases identical to TRBD1. The CDR3 contains 15 residues. Germline CDR1 and CDR2: MDHEN and SYDVKM. The junction had 5 bases not matched to a gene; V was cut back by 2 bases and J by 3 bases. The CDR3 here is CASSLLGTGYTEAFF. In nucleotides, the CDR3 is TGTGCCAGCAGTTTACTGGGGACAGGCTACACTGAAGCTTTCTTT.

The chain combines TRBV6-2 or TRBV6-3 with TRBJ2-7; D is undetermined. The germline V gene encodes CDR1 MNHEY and CDR2 SVGEGT. V gave up 2 bases and J gave up 5 bases, with 16 bases separating them. This CDR3 has 15 residues. CDR3 in amino acids: CASSYLSLLADEQYF. The DNA of the CDR3 is TGTGCCAGCAGTTACCTCTCTCTGCTGGCGGACGAGCAGTACTTC.

This clone was found a few times. The rearrangement links TRBV7-8 to TRBJ2-3, with 7 bases identical to TRBD2. Germline V gene lookup returns CDR1 SGHVS and CDR2 FQNEAQ. This CDR3 region has 15 residues. Losses at the gene ends were 6 bases for V and 2 bases for J; bases not matched to a gene: 8. Here the CDR3 reads CASRPRREITDTQYF. The CDR3 region has the DNA TGTGCCAGCAGACCGAGGCGGGAGATCACAGATACGCAGTATTTT.

The V gene is TRBV15, the J gene TRBJ2-7, with 7 positions matching TRBD1. The V and J ends lost 4 bases and 2 bases, in that order; junction bases with no gene match: 11. CDR3 length: 16 amino acids. Germline V gives CDR1 LNHNV, CDR2 YYDKDF (reference sequence). The CDR3 sequence: CATSTETGEEAYEQYF. The CDR3, as DNA: TGTGCCACCAGCACCGAAACAGGGGAAGAGGCCTACGAGCAGTACTTC.

The chain recombines TRBV21-1 with TRBJ2-1; the D call of TRBD2 is as the table states it, not checked on the DNA. TRBV21-1 is given as a pseudogene. The CDR3 loop spans 16 amino acids. This chain's CDR3 is CASRTHTRSIVDEQFF. The CDR3 coding sequence is TGTGCCAGCAGAACTCACACGAGGTCAATTGTCGATGAGCAGTTCTTC.

A note on this clone: A read error may account for a junction end that differs from germline. The chain recombines TRBV30 with TRBJ2-7, with D possibly matching TRBD1 (6 bases). Germline loops: CDR1 GTSNPN, CDR2 SVGIG (reference sequence). The CDR3 is 14 residues long. In nucleotides, the CDR3 is TGTGCCTGGAATCGTCAGCTGGGCAGGGGAAGCTTACACTTC. This encodes CAWNRQLGRGSLHF.

The chain couples TRBV12-5 to TRBJ2-7; 7 bases are shared with TRBD2. The length of the CDR3 is 11 residues. V gave up 8 bases and J gave up 3 bases; unmatched junction bases: 1. CDR1 and CDR2 (germline): LGHNT, FRNRAP. The CDR3 DNA reads TGTGCTAGTTCTAGCGGCTACGAGCAGTACTTC. As protein: CASSSGYEQYF.

The chain carries TRBV19 and TRBJ2-1, with a weak D call TRBD1 (5 bases). V lost 0 bases to trimming and J lost 6 bases, with 15 bases between them. This CDR3 region has 16 residues. The germline V gene has CDR1 LNHDA and CDR2 SQIVND (reference sequence). CDR3 loop: CASSIEGRVRVNEQFF. The CDR3 DNA reads as TGTGCCAGTAGTATAGAGGGCAGGGTAAGGGTCAATGAGCAGTTCTTC. The full variable domain, its missing parts supplied by reference TRBV19 and TRBJ2-1, is DGGITQSPKYLFRKEGQNVTLSCEQNLNHDAMYWYRQDPGQGLRLIYYSQIVNDFQKGDIAEGYSVSREKKESFPLTVTSAQKNPTAFYLCASSIEGRVRVNEQFFGPGTRLTVL.

The rearrangement joins TRBV15 to TRBJ2-6; weak D call: TRBD1 (6 bases). Germline V CDR1 and CDR2: LNHNV, YYDKDF (reference sequence). Trimming shortened V by 5 bases and J by 0 bases, and 11 bases separated the two germline ends. The CDR3 is 16 amino acids. The DNA for the CDR3 is TGTGCCACCAGCGGGCAACAGGGCTCTGGGGCCAACGTCCTGACTTTC. Translating it yields CATSGQQGSGANVLTF.

This clone was found a few times. This sequence joins TRBV5-1 and TRBJ1-6, with no clear D. The germline V gene has CDR1 SGHRS and CDR2 YFSETQ. V shed 3 bases and J shed 0 bases, with 13 bases lying between them. CDR3 size: 17 residues. CDR3 region: CASSWGRAASYNSPLHF. CDR3 nucleotide sequence: TGCGCCAGCAGCTGGGGAAGGGCGGCCTCCTATAATTCACCCCTCCACTTT.